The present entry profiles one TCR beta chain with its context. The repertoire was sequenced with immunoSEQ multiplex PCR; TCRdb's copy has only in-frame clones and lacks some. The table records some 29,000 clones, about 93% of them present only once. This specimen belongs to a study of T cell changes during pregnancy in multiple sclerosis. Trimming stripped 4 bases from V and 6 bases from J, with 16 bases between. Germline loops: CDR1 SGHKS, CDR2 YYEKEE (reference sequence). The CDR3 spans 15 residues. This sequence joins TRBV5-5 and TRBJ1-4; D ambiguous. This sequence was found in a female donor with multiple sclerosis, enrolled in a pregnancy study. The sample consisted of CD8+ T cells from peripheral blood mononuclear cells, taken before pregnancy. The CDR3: CASSPEAIEDEKLFF. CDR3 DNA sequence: TGTGCCAGCAGCCCCGAGGCCATTGAGGATGAAAAACTGTTTTTT.